The T cell receptor (beta chain) described here comes from a study of siplizumab effects on memory and regulatory T cells. On this clone itself: The target antigen is unknown.

The study's findings and limits: Where siplizumab was present, mappable alloreactive CD4+ clones averaged approximately 70% Treg-derived, compared with about 25% in controls. Proliferating clones, CD4+ or CD8+, lacked an assignable naive or memory phenotype in roughly 80-96% of cases. Naive T cells seemed more diverse than memory cells; they also seemed major alloresponse contributors. For siplizumab cultures, the suppressive function of their proliferating Tregs was not confirmed.

Here immunoSEQ multiplex PCR was the method, and the copy in TCRdb shows in-frame clones only, minus some. The table includes approximately 68,000 clones, about 90% detected once. Germline values: CDR1 MNHNS, CDR2 SASEGT. The CDR3 has 14 residues. With V trimmed by 1 base and J by 5 bases, 4 bases remained unmatched. The receptor's source is a human donor in good health. The V call is TRBV6-1, the J call TRBJ2-5, with TRBD2 identical over 7 bases. Sequenced material: CD8+ T cells sorted from blood. The DNA of the CDR3 is TGTGCCAGCAGTGAAGGGGGCGGGGGTGAGACCCAGTACTTC. Its translation is CASSEGGGGETQYF.